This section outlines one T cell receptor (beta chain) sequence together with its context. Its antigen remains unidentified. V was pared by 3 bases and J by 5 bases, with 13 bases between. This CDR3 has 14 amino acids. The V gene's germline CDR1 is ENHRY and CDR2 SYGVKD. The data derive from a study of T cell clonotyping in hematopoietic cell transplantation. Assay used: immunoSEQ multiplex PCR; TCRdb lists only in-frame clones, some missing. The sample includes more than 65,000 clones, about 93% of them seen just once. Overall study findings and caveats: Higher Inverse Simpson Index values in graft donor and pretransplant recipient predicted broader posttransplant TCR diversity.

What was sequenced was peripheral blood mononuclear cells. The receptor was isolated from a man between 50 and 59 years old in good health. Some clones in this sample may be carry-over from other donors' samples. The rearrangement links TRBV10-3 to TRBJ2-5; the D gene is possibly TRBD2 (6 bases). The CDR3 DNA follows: TGTGCCATCAGTGACCCGCCCCGGGGGGAGACCCAGTACTTC. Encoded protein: CAISDPPRGETQYF.